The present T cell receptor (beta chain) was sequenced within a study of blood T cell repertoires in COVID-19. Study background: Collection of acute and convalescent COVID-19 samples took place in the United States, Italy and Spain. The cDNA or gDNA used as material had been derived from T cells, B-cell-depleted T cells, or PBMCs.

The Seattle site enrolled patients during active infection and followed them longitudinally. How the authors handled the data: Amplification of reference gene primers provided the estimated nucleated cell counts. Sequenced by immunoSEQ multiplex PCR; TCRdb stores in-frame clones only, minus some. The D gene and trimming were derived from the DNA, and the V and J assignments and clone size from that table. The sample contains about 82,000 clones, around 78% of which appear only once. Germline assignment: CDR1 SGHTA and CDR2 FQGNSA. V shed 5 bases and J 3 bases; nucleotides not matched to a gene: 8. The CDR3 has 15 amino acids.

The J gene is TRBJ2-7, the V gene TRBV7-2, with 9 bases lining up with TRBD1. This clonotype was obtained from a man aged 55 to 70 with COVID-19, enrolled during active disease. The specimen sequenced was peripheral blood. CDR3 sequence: CASSPGGQGYYEQYF. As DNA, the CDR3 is TGTGCCAGCAGCCCAGGGGGACAGGGATACTACGAGCAGTACTTC.